These 9 T cell receptor beta chains originate from one sample sequenced in a study of naive and memory T cell subsets. A UMI-containing oligonucleotide was joined by 3' ligation to the TCR cDNA template. Ligated cDNA underwent four rounds of PCR with nested alpha and beta constant region primers and SP2. Each CDR3 protein is one row after TCRdb ran MiXCR on the 5' RACE reads. The repertoire holds 50,000 to 60,000 distinct CDR3 sequences, with under 10% as singletons. The receptors derive from a female donor in good health.

CDR3 region: CASRRPGPLIYGYTF. CDR3 sequence (DNA): TGTGCCAGCAGGCGTCCGGGACCCCTGATCTATGGCTACACCTTC. The V gene is TRBV7-2, the J gene TRBJ1-2; tentatively, D is TRBD1 (5 bases). The V gene's germline CDR1 is SGHTA and CDR2 FQGNSA. This CDR3 is 15 amino acids long. Trimming removed 6 bases at V and 4 bases at J, with 18 bases between.

This clonotype was observed a few times. This chain joins TRBV7-2 and TRBJ1-6; D unresolved. CDR1 and CDR2 from the germline V gene are SGHTA and FQGNSA. This CDR3 has 13 residues. V lost 1 base to trimming and J lost 11 bases, with 9 bases between them. The CDR3 DNA reads as TGTGCCAGCAGCTTAGAACCAGAAGCACCCCTCCACTTT. It encodes CASSLEPEAPLHF.

There are a few counts of this clonotype. The chain has TRBV9 and TRBJ2-7; 9 bases fit TRBD2. Germline CDR1 and CDR2: SGDLS and YYNGEE. Trimming cost V 3 bases and J 1 base; bases outside gene matches: 5. The CDR3 runs 15 residues. CDR3 in DNA: TGTGCCAGCAGCGAGGGCGGGGGGGCGTCCTACGAGCAGTACTTC. The encoded protein is CASSEGGGASYEQYF.

Only one count was recorded for this clonotype. The chain employs TRBV18 and TRBJ2-5; 8 bases fit TRBD1. From germline, CDR1 is KGHSH and CDR2 LQKENI. The CDR3 contains 15 residues. Losses at the gene ends were 3 bases for V and 7 bases for J; bases not matched to a gene: 10. CDR3 coding DNA: TGTGCCAGCTCACCGGACAGGGCGAGGTCTTCGACCCAGTACTTC. Encoded protein: CASSPDRARSSTQYF.

J is TRBJ1-3 and V is TRBV4-1, with D maybe TRBD1 (6 bases). Germline CDR1 reads MGHRA; CDR2 reads YSYEKL. Trimming took 5 bases from V and 0 from J, leaving 14 bases between them. This CDR3 spans 16 amino acids. CDR3 amino acids: CASSYRTDYSGNTIYF. The CDR3 DNA follows: TGCGCCAGCAGCTATCGGACAGATTACTCTGGAAACACCATATATTTT.

The rearrangement joins TRBV11-2 to TRBJ2-2, with no clear D. This CDR3 is built from 16 residues. CDR1 is SGHAT and CDR2 is FQNNGV in the germline V gene. Trimming shortened V by 5 bases and J by 0 bases, and 13 bases separated the two germline ends. The CDR3 sequence is CASSPKLNANTGELFF. CDR3 coding DNA: TGTGCCAGCAGCCCGAAATTAAACGCGAACACCGGGGAGCTGTTTTTT.

This clonotype was seen at least ten times. The rearrangement joins TRBV7-2 to TRBJ1-4; 8 bases agree with TRBD1. V lost 4 bases, J lost 7 bases, and 8 bases stayed unmatched. Germline V gene lookup returns CDR1 SGHTA and CDR2 FQGNSA. CDR3 size: 15 residues. CDR3 nucleotides: TGTGCCAGCAGCTCGCAGGGGGCGCCGGTTGAAAAACTGTTTTTT. This gives the protein CASSSQGAPVEKLFF.

Note on this clonotype: One end of the junction is discordant with germline, which a read error may explain. The CDR3 DNA sequence: TGTGCCAGTAGTACTCCAGGACAGCTCTTC. It is translated as CASSTPGQLF. This chain connects TRBV19 to TRBJ2-7; D possibly corresponds to TRBD1 (6 bases). Germline V CDR1 and CDR2: LNHDA, SQIVND (reference sequence). This CDR3 comprises 10 residues.

This clonotype was detected ten times or more. The chain is built from TRBV28 and TRBJ1-1, with a possible D match to TRBD1 (6 bases). Germline-derived CDR1 and CDR2 are MDHEN and SYDVKM. CDR3 length: 14 amino acids. V was trimmed by 8 bases and J by 10 bases, leaving 23 bases between them. The CDR3 loop reads CASALPRGGQAAFF. CDR3 DNA: TGTGCCAGCGCGTTACCCAGGGGCGGACAAGCAGCTTTCTTT.